Shown below are 9 T cell receptor beta chains from a single sample sequenced in a study of CD8+CD57+ T cells in acquired aplastic anemia. TCR beta VDJ and CDR3 profiling used genomic DNA as template. In TCRdb, the reads were re-called with MiXCR into one record per CDR3 protein. The sample has about 110,000 distinct CDR3 sequences, 50% to 65% seen once. The sample consisted of sorted CD4+, CD8+, or CD8+CD57+ T cells (not recorded which) from PBMCs. These TCRs come from a human donor in good health, serving as a control.

The table lists this clonotype with many counts. This rearrangement joins TRBV4-3 to TRBJ1-1, with D unresolved. Trimming pared 6 bases from V and 2 bases from J, leaving 4 bases between. From germline, CDR1 is LGHNA and CDR2 YSLEER. The CDR3 extends over 11 amino acids. CDR3 nucleotides: TGCGCCAGCAGTCATAACACTGAAGCTTTCTTT. Protein sequence: CASSHNTEAFF.

This clonotype has a count of ten or more. The rearrangement links TRBV6-5 to TRBJ1-2, with D maybe TRBD1 (5 bases). V lost 0 bases and J 0 bases, leaving 11 bases between the germline ends. The CDR3 contains 16 residues. The germline V gene encodes CDR1 MNHEY and CDR2 SVGAGI. This CDR3 is CASSYSEGPANYGYTF. CDR3 nucleotide sequence: TGTGCCAGCAGTTACTCTGAGGGGCCTGCTAACTATGGCTACACCTTC.

This clonotype has a single count. The chain carries TRBV7-2 and TRBJ2-1, with a tentative D call TRBD2 (5 bases). The CDR3 covers 15 residues. The germline V gene has CDR1 SGHTA and CDR2 FQGNSA. The V gene lost 0 bases and the J gene lost 4 bases, with 10 bases spanning the gap. The CDR3 nucleotides read TGTGCCAGCAGCTTAGCACGGGGATCTTACAATGAGCAGTTCTTC. Its protein is CASSLARGSYNEQFF. The full variable domain, completed using reference TRBV7-2 and TRBJ2-1, is GAGVSQSPSNKVTEKGKDVELRCDPISGHTALYWYRQSLGQGLEFLIYFQGNSAPDKSGLPSDRFSAERTGGSVSTLTIQRTQQEDSAVYLCASSLARGSYNEQFFGPGTRLTVL.

This clonotype was seen a handful of times. This chain uses TRBV6-2 or TRBV6-3 with TRBJ2-5, with TRBD2 matching 10 bases. CDR1 is MNHEY and CDR2 is SVGEGT in the germline V gene. The CDR3 is made up of 18 amino acids. V was pared by 0 bases and J by 5 bases, with 12 bases of the junction left unmatched. CDR3 sequence reads: CASSYSIAAGGPIETQYF. The CDR3 DNA follows: TGTGCCAGCAGTTACTCGATAGCAGCGGGGGGGCCCATTGAGACCCAGTACTTC.

The chain's CDR3 is CAWSGPGAQLPGELFF. CDR3 in DNA: TGTGCCTGGAGTGGCCCCGGGGCCCAACTCCCCGGGGAGCTGTTTTTT. This rearrangement joins TRBV30 to TRBJ2-2, with D possibly called TRBD1 or TRBD2 (5 bases each). CDR1 is GTSNPN and CDR2 is SVGIG in the germline V gene (reference sequence). V lost 1 base and J lost 6, with 18 bases in between. The CDR3 runs to 16 residues.

Concerning this clonotype itself: One end of the junction varies from germline; a read error may be responsible. The chain has TRBV24-1 and TRBJ2-7, with 7 bases fitting TRBD2. Germline-derived CDR1 and CDR2 are KGHDR and SFDVKD. The CDR3 has 15 residues. The CDR3, as DNA: TGTGCCACCAGCGATTCGAGAGCGGGGAGCTACGAGCAGTACTTC. Its translation: CATSDSRAGSYEQYF.

This clonotype was counted many times. The chain is built from TRBV6-2 or TRBV6-3 and TRBJ1-1; D call uncertain. Per germline, CDR1 MNHEY and CDR2 SVGEGT. The CDR3 has 13 amino acids. V was pared by 2 bases and J by 4 bases, with 8 bases between. The CDR3: CASSYDRGTEAFF. CDR3 nucleotides: TGTGCCAGCAGTTACGATCGGGGCACTGAAGCTTTCTTT.

Many counts were recorded for this clonotype. The chain couples TRBV5-4 to TRBJ1-1; D is unclear. The germline V gene encodes CDR1 SGHNT and CDR2 YYREEE (reference sequence). The CDR3 contains 13 residues. The V gene lost 3 bases and the J gene lost 3 bases, with 9 bases spanning the gap. CDR3 coding DNA: TGTGCCAGCAGCTCGAGCCCGGACACTGAAGCTTTCTTT. Protein product: CASSSSPDTEAFF.

A remark on this clonotype: Germline is not matched at one junction end, which may reflect a read error. The chain joins TRBV7-8 to TRBJ2-5; D possibly uses TRBD1 or TRBD2 (6 bases each). The length of the CDR3 is 16 residues. From germline, CDR1 is SGHVS and CDR2 FQNEAQ. DNA for the CDR3: TGTACCAGCAGCTTAGCCGGGGGCCGTGACCAAGAGACCCAGTACTTC. Encoded protein: CTSSLAGGRDQETQYF.